This T cell receptor beta chain was identified in a study of blood T cells in healthy people across ages. With a J-beta primer mix and a sample-barcoded 5' primer, a second PCR ran roughly 6 to 11 cycles. One entry per CDR3 protein results from TCRdb running MiXCR on the 5' RACE reads. The sample carries roughly 2 million distinct CDR3 sequences, 49% recorded once. The CDR3 has 14 residues. V shed 5 bases and J shed 3 bases, with 14 bases lying between them. Germline-derived CDR1 and CDR2 are LGHDT and YNNKEL (reference sequence). Sequencing was performed on blood. This sequence originates from a woman aged 40 to 50 in good health. This sequence joins TRBV3-1 and TRBJ2-7; tentatively, D is TRBD2 (5 bases). This chain's CDR3 is CASSEGPSGYEQYF. Written as DNA, the CDR3 is TGTGCCAGCAGCGAGGGTCCTTCCGGCTACGAGCAGTACTTC.